This T cell receptor (beta chain) came from a study of early stage breast cancer tumors (dated by TCRdb to about 2017). For the wider study: Of the 15 to 20 invasive breast tumors, around twelve were found to be estrogen receptor-positive, progesterone receptor-positive and HER2-negative. Of the roughly 12 ER+/PR+/HER2- tumors, eight were classified as invasive ductal carcinomas and four as invasive lobular carcinomas. The average read coverage per sample was about 10-fold. Across all samples, 2 million to 3 million templates representing over a million unique clonotypes were detected.

V trim: 7 bases; J trim: 1 base; unmatched bases: 6. For CDR1 and CDR2, the germline V gene (reference sequence) lists LNHDA and SQIVND. The CDR3 goes from the cysteine to the phenylalanine over 14 residues. The CDR3 DNA has 42 bases and is translated from base 1. Overall study results and their limits: Approximately 2.5-fold higher T cell density and higher clonality were observed in tumors than in adjacent normal breast tissue. Chain pairing and functional markers such as CD4, CD8 and FOXP3 were not captured by bulk genomic DNA sequencing of unsorted cells. Analysis by tumor subtype was prevented by the small cohort size. Enriched TCRB sequences shared across patients were found to be mostly commonly generated sequences that were unlikely to play an important role in the tumor microenvironment. Repertoires from blood and normal breast were more alike than repertoires from blood and tumor, and in about 85% of the 16 patients, comparing each tissue with blood separated tumor from normal.

The study profiled bulk TCR beta-chain repertoires in matched peripheral blood, tumor and adjacent normal breast tissue taken from approximately 15 patients with early-stage breast cancer. Before surgery, about 4.5-11 mL of whole blood was collected into EDTA tubes and then processed within 2 hours. Ficoll-Paque centrifugation in SepMate-50 tubes was used to isolate peripheral blood mononuclear cells. For storage in liquid nitrogen, PBMCs were cryopreserved as aliquots of about 2 to 4 million cells in about 90% FBS with roughly 10% DMSO. The Qiagen AllPrep DNA/RNA Mini kit was used to extract genomic DNA. Two independent genomic DNA replicates were amplified for each sample, with 0.5 ug used for blood and approximately 1.5 ug for tumor or normal breast. TCRB sequencing of genomic DNA was carried out with the ImmunoSeq Intro kit according to the manufacturer's instructions. Multiplex PCR ran around 32 cycles with proprietary primers and spike-in control sequences for absolute quantification. Single-end 150-bp reads were used to sequence an 87-bp fragment covering the CDR3 and the flanking V and J genes. Each lane of an Illumina MiSeq running version 3.0 chemistry carried seven multiplexed samples, with two replicates apiece. The published analysis was carried out like this. Raw data were processed with the vendor's proprietary pipeline, and both replicates were merged into a single result per sample. Clonotypes were defined as productive rearrangements sharing the V-gene family, CDR3 amino acid sequence and J-gene segment. Clonality was computed as 1 minus the normalized Shannon entropy (Pielou evenness) of TCRB abundances. To estimate T cell density, the total number of templates was divided by the input cell count, which was inferred from how much DNA went in. Recon with default parameters was used to estimate total repertoire diversity and clonality. A clonotype was considered tumor-enriched if its abundance in tumor exceeded 0.1% and was at least 32-fold higher than its abundance in normal breast. Drawn from immuneACCESS, this table holds only the in-frame rearrangements with V and J called that TCRdb kept. Clones are partly lost; checked studies trace under half to an unresolved V gene and leave the rest unexplained. V, J and clone size reflect that table, while D and trimming were determined from the DNA. The sample table records 20,000 to 25,000 clones; 76% of these occur just once. The leading ten clones occupy around a quarter of the sample.

This clone has a single count. Its antigen is currently not known. The sample holds no much larger clone one base away, and base qualities are not on file. This sequence was found in a person aged 60 to 70 with breast cancer. Sequences were obtained from blood. The sequence is built from TRBV19 and TRBJ2-5; TRBD2 agrees with 7 junctional bases. The bases read TGTGCCAGTAAAGAGCGGGGCCGCCAAGAGACCCAGTACTTC. Its translation is CASKERGRQETQYF.